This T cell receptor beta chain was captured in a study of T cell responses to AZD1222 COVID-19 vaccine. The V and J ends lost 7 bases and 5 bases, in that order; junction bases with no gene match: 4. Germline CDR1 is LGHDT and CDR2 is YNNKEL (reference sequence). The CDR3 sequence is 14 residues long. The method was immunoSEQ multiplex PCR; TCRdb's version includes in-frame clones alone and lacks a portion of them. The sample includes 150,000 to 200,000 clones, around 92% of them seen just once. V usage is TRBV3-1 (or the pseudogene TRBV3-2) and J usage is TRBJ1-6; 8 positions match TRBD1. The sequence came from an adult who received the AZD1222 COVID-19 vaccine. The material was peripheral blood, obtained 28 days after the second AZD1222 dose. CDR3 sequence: CASTETGDNSPLHF. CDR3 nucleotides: TGTGCCAGCACCGAGACAGGGGATAATTCACCCCTCCACTTT.